This T cell receptor beta chain was sequenced during a study of control samples from healthy donors and cancer patients. Some clones are missing from TCRdb's copy, which holds only in-frame ones; the method was immunoSEQ multiplex PCR. Counted here are 85,000 to 90,000 clones, more than 75% occurring once; the ten biggest clones make up more than 2%. This clone was picked up many times. The ends were cut back, 4 bases at V and 6 bases at J, with 13 bases in the middle. The germline gives CDR1 SGHNT, CDR2 YENEEA. The CDR3 is 13 amino acids. This TCR was recovered from a woman aged 40 to 50 in good health. Sequenced sample: blood. The chain employs TRBV11-3 and TRBJ2-7; TRBD1 is a possible D gene (6 bases). The DNA of the CDR3 is TGTGCCAGCAGCTCTCAGGGGCTCGGCGAGCAGTACTTC. Protein product: CASSSQGLGEQYF.